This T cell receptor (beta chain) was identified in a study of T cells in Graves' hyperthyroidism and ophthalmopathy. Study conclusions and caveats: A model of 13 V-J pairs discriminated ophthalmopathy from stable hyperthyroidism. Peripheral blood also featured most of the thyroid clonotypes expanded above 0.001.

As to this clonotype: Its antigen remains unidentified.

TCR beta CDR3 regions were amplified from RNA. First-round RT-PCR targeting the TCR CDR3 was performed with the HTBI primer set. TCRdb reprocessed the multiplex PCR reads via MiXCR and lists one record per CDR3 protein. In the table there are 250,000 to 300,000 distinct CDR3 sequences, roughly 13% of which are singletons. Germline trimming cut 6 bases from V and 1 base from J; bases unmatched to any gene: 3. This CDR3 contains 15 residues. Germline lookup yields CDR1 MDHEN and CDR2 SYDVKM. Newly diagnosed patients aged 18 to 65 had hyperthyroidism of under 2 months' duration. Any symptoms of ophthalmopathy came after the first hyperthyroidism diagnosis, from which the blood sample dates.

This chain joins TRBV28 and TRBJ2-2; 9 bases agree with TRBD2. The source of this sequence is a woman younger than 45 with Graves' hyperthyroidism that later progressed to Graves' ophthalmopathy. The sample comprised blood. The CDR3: CASRELAGNTGELFF. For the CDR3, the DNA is TGTGCCAGCAGGGAACTAGCGGGGAACACCGGGGAGCTGTTTTTT.